The entry that follows covers one TCR beta chain sequence. Per germline, CDR1 MNHNS and CDR2 SASEGT. With 3 bases removed from V and 5 bases from J, the gap between germline ends came to 11 bases. The CDR3 sequence is 14 residues long. This sample is drawn from a study of control samples from healthy donors and cancer patients. TCRdb's copy holds only in-frame clones and misses some; the assay was immunoSEQ multiplex PCR. Of around 100,000 clones detected, 88% appear once; the ten largest clones hold around 14%. This chain links TRBV6-1 with TRBJ2-1; maybe TRBD1 (6 bases). The source is a woman aged 70-85 years in good health. What was sequenced was blood. In DNA form, the CDR3 reads TGTGCCAGCAGTGATTATGGACAGCACAATGAGCAGTTCTTC. This encodes CASSDYGQHNEQFF.